This T cell receptor beta chain is drawn from a study of cytomegalovirus exposure and HLA in healthy donors. Primers included in the PCR were 60 Vbeta and 13 Jbeta primers. Generated by immunoSEQ multiplex PCR, the TCRdb table keeps only in-frame clones and is missing some. The sample has roughly 160,000 clones, over 80% seen once; the top ten hold roughly 1.2%. A remark on this clone: The antigen remains undetermined.

Study conclusions and caveats: Across donors, sequencing depth was assumed by presence/absence analyses to be roughly uniform.

Trimming pared 6 bases from V and 8 bases from J, leaving 14 bases between. Germline V gene lookup returns CDR1 SQVTM and CDR2 ANQGSEA. The CDR3 length is 12 residues. The J gene is TRBJ2-4, the V gene TRBV29-1; D is uncertain. What was sequenced was PBMCs. This sequence originates from a boy between 2 and 10 years old in good health and CMV-seronegative. CDR3 residues: CSVIPPSDIQYF. CDR3 coding DNA: TGCAGCGTGATCCCCCCTAGTGACATTCAGTACTTC.